The clone carrying this TCR beta chain was seen once. Trimming cost V 5 bases and J 0 bases; bases outside gene matches: 12. The CDR3 sequence is 18 residues long. Per germline, CDR1 LGHDT and CDR2 YNNKEL (reference sequence). As originally analysed: Estimation of nucleated cell counts was performed using reference gene primer amplification. Here immunoSEQ multiplex PCR was the method, and the copy in TCRdb shows in-frame clones only, minus some. V and J calls and clone size are copied from that table; D and trimming were computed from the DNA. The table shows over 250,000 clones, with over 75% occurring only once. The source of the sample is a study of blood T cell repertoires in COVID-19. In the study overall: The origin of the acute and convalescent COVID-19 samples was the United States, Italy and Spain.

While infection was still active, Seattle patients were enrolled and then followed longitudinally. The specimen was peripheral blood. The genes are TRBV3-1 (or the pseudogene TRBV3-2) and TRBJ1-5; 8 nucleotides match TRBD1. The sequence derives from a woman in her sixties or seventies with COVID-19, enrolled during active disease. CDR3 amino acids: CASSIPTGALYSNQPQHF. The CDR3 nucleotides read TGTGCCAGCAGCATCCCGACAGGGGCCCTATATAGCAATCAGCCCCAGCATTTT.